The rows below give T cell receptor beta chains drawn from one sample of a study of blood T cell repertoires in COVID-19. Method: immunoSEQ multiplex PCR; TCRdb's copy keeps in-frame clones and lacks some. The sample holds about 300,000 clones, roughly 87% seen once. Specimen: peripheral blood. Every receptor here comes from a man aged 18 to 30 with active or convalescent COVID-19. The CDR3 runs from the conserved cysteine through the conserved F or W. D genes are given only for firm matches. Size is omitted from some rows. Given values are once, few, many or a class for expanded clones.

d_gene: TRBD1; j_gene: TRBJ1-4; v_gene: TRBV18; abundance: -; CDR3nt: TGTGCCAGCTCACCACCTGAGACAGGGCCGTTGGAAAAACTGTTTTTT; CDR3aa: CASSPPETGPLEKLFF
d_gene: -; j_gene: TRBJ1-2; v_gene: TRBV6-4; abundance: -; CDR3nt: TGTGCCAGCAGGGGCCCTAACTATGGCTACACCTTC; CDR3aa: CASRGPNYGYTF
d_gene: -; j_gene: TRBJ2-5; v_gene: TRBV27; abundance: -; CDR3nt: TGTGCCAGCAGTTTGATTGGGCAGACCCAGTACTTC; CDR3aa: CASSLIGQTQYF
d_gene: -; j_gene: TRBJ2-5; v_gene: TRBV5-1; abundance: -; CDR3nt: TGCGCCAGCAGCTTGGCCTCAGGCCAAGAGACCCAGTACTTC; CDR3aa: CASSLASGQETQYF
d_gene: TRBD2; j_gene: TRBJ2-2; v_gene: TRBV5-8; abundance: -; CDR3nt: TGTGCCAGCAGCTCGGGACTAGCGGGGGCCTTGAACACCGGGGAGCTGTTTTTT; CDR3aa: CASSSGLAGALNTGELFF
d_gene: TRBD2; j_gene: TRBJ2-1; v_gene: TRBV18; abundance: once; CDR3nt: TGTGCCAGCTCACCACCGAGCGTAGCGGGGGGCTACAATGAGCAGTTCTTC; CDR3aa: CASSPPSVAGGYNEQFF
d_gene: TRBD1; j_gene: TRBJ1-1; v_gene: TRBV4-1; abundance: -; CDR3nt: TGCGCCAGCAGCCACCAGGACAGGGTATCTTCTGAAGCTTTCTTT; CDR3aa: CASSHQDRVSSEAFF
d_gene: -; j_gene: TRBJ2-2; v_gene: TRBV12-5; abundance: -; CDR3nt: TGTGCTAGTGGTTTGGTATATGTGGAGGGCAGGGAGGCCGGGGAGCTGTTTTTT; CDR3aa: CASGLVYVEGREAGELFF
d_gene: -; j_gene: TRBJ2-1; v_gene: TRBV5-8; abundance: -; CDR3nt: TGTGCCAGCAGCCCCCTAGGGCAGGGGATGATGGATGAGCAGTTCTTC; CDR3aa: CASSPLGQGMMDEQFF
d_gene: -; j_gene: TRBJ2-2; v_gene: TRBV27; abundance: -; CDR3nt: TGTGCCAGCAGTATAACGACTAGGGTCACCGGGGAGCTGTTTTTT; CDR3aa: CASSITTRVTGELFF
d_gene: TRBD2; j_gene: TRBJ2-7; v_gene: TRBV6-5; abundance: -; CDR3nt: TGTGCCAGCAGTACCCGGACTAGCGGGGGGTACGAGCAGTACTTC; CDR3aa: CASSTRTSGGYEQYF
d_gene: TRBD1; j_gene: TRBJ1-5; v_gene: TRBV28; abundance: -; CDR3nt: TGTGCCAGCAGTTTCGCGCCGGGACAGAGACCTCATAGCAATCAGCCCCAGCATTTT; CDR3aa: CASSFAPGQRPHSNQPQHF
d_gene: -; j_gene: TRBJ1-2; v_gene: TRBV4-1; abundance: -; CDR3nt: TGCGCCAGCAGCCAAGACTGGACATCTAACTATGGCTACACCTTC; CDR3aa: CASSQDWTSNYGYTF
d_gene: TRBD1; j_gene: TRBJ1-1; v_gene: TRBV20-1; abundance: once; CDR3nt: TGCAGTGCGAGTGGAGGACAGGGGGACACTGAAGCTTTCTTT; CDR3aa: CSASGGQGDTEAFF
d_gene: -; j_gene: TRBJ1-2; v_gene: TRBV29-1; abundance: few; CDR3nt: TGCAGCGTTTCCGACATGGCCGGTGGCTACACCTTC; CDR3aa: CSVSDMAGGYTF
d_gene: -; j_gene: TRBJ2-3; v_gene: TRBV2; abundance: once; CDR3nt: TGTGCCAGCAGTGAAGTCGGTGTGAGGCTCACAGATACGCAGTATTTT; CDR3aa: CASSEVGVRLTDTQYF
d_gene: TRBD2; j_gene: TRBJ2-2; v_gene: TRBV4-1; abundance: -; CDR3nt: TGCGCCAGCAGCCTTGGACTAGCTGAGTTGACCGGGGAGCTGTTTTTT; CDR3aa: CASSLGLAELTGELFF
d_gene: -; j_gene: TRBJ2-1; v_gene: TRBV25-1; abundance: -; CDR3nt: TGTGCCAGCAGTGAAAGGGGTGGAAGGGATGAGCAGTTCTTC; CDR3aa: CASSERGGRDEQFF
d_gene: -; j_gene: TRBJ1-2; v_gene: TRBV12-3/TRBV12-4; abundance: few; CDR3nt: TGTGCCAGCACCAGTAGGGGCGTGGGCTACACCTTC; CDR3aa: CASTSRGVGYTF
d_gene: -; j_gene: TRBJ1-3; v_gene: TRBV2; abundance: -; CDR3nt: TGTGCCAGCAGCCGAATCGGGGGTTCTTCTGGAAACACCATATATTTT; CDR3aa: CASSRIGGSSGNTIYF
d_gene: TRBD1; j_gene: TRBJ1-5; v_gene: TRBV27; abundance: -; CDR3nt: TGTGCCAGCAGTTCGAAGTTGGACAGGGCTGATCAGCCCCAGCATTTT; CDR3aa: CASSSKLDRADQPQHF
d_gene: TRBD1; j_gene: TRBJ1-2; v_gene: TRBV27; abundance: once; CDR3nt: TGTGCCAGCAGCGTTACCGGGACAGCTGTTGGCTACACCTTC; CDR3aa: CASSVTGTAVGYTF
d_gene: TRBD2; j_gene: TRBJ2-1; v_gene: TRBV5-1; abundance: -; CDR3nt: TGCGCCAGCAGGAAGCGGGGGGGCCAGCAGTTCTTC; CDR3aa: CASRKRGGQQFF
d_gene: TRBD2; j_gene: TRBJ2-5; v_gene: TRBV11-2; abundance: -; CDR3nt: TGTGCCAGCAGCTTCGCGCGGGGGAGGCACCCTCAAGAGACCCAGTACTTC; CDR3aa: CASSFARGRHPQETQYF
d_gene: -; j_gene: TRBJ1-2; v_gene: TRBV19; abundance: -; CDR3nt: TGTGCCAGTAGTATTCAGGGTTCTGGCTACACCTTC; CDR3aa: CASSIQGSGYTF
d_gene: TRBD2; j_gene: TRBJ2-3; v_gene: TRBV2; abundance: -; CDR3nt: TGTGCCAGCAGTCCAGCGGGAGGGTCGGATACGCAGTATTTT; CDR3aa: CASSPAGGSDTQYF
d_gene: TRBD1; j_gene: TRBJ1-5; v_gene: TRBV7-8; abundance: -; CDR3nt: TGTGCCAGCAGCTTAGAGGGACAGGGTATATGGAGCAATCAGCCCCAGCATTTT; CDR3aa: CASSLEGQGIWSNQPQHF
d_gene: -; j_gene: TRBJ1-3; v_gene: TRBV7-6; abundance: -; CDR3nt: TGTGCCAGCAGCTTAGGCCGGCCCAGGGGTGACTCTGGAAACACCATATATTTT; CDR3aa: CASSLGRPRGDSGNTIYF
d_gene: -; j_gene: TRBJ1-1; v_gene: TRBV5-4; abundance: -; CDR3nt: TGTGCCAGCAGCCGGGATTCAGGGGAGGGGACTGAAGCTTTCTTT; CDR3aa: CASSRDSGEGTEAFF